Below, 17 T cell receptor beta chains from the same sample are listed, as sequenced in a study of T cell repertoires in cytomegalovirus infection. These receptors have no known antigen. TCRdb re-derived calls from the reads in MiXCR, one entry per CDR3 protein. Of 900,000 to 950,000 distinct CDR3 sequences listed, under 40% are singletons. Sequencing used cultured CD8+ T cells from PBMCs, obtained from culture after CMV antigen stimulation. These receptors came from a human donor in good health (CMV status not recorded). Some clones in this sample may be carry-over from other donors' samples.

The chain has TRBV6-5 and TRBJ2-5; D is tentatively TRBD1 or TRBD2 (5 bases each). The germline V gene has CDR1 MNHEY and CDR2 SVGAGI. The CDR3 extends over 11 amino acids. V was shortened by 7 bases and J by 8 bases, with 11 bases between the two germline ends. The DNA of the CDR3 is TGTGCCAGCATCCTGGGGGTTACCCAGTACTTC. Amino acids: CASILGVTQYF.

This clonotype turned up a few times. The gene calls are TRBV27 and TRBJ1-5, with D uncertain. From germline, CDR1 is MNHEY and CDR2 SMNVEV (reference sequence). The CDR3 has 13 amino acids. V lost 8 bases, J lost 7 bases, and 15 bases lay in between. CDR3 sequence reads: CASGPGSGQPQHF. CDR3 in DNA: TGTGCCAGCGGCCCCGGTTCGGGCCAGCCCCAGCATTTT.

About this clonotype: The CDR3 does not close with the conserved phenylalanine or tryptophan, likely indicating a read error. The chain employs TRBV19 and TRBJ2-1; D is unclear. The CDR3 sequence is 11 residues long. Trimming pared 5 bases from V and 7 bases from J, leaving 6 bases between. CDR1 LNHDA and CDR2 SQIVND come from the germline V gene (reference sequence). The chain's CDR3 is CASSLGNEQFL. In nucleotides, the CDR3 is TGTGCCAGTAGTTTGGGGAATGAGCAGTTCTTA.

This clonotype was detected a few times. The rearrangement uses TRBV27 and TRBJ2-3; TRBD2 aligns across 8 bases. Germline CDR1 reads MNHEY; CDR2 reads SMNVEV (reference sequence). V lost 5 bases to trimming and J lost 1 base; unmatched junction nucleotides: 5. CDR3 length: 15 amino acids. Here the CDR3 reads CASSAGTRGTDTQYF. DNA for the CDR3: TGTGCCAGCAGTGCCGGGACTAGAGGCACAGATACGCAGTATTTT.

This clonotype was observed a few times. This rearrangement joins TRBV6-1 to TRBJ2-2; D remains ambiguous. Germline V lookup: CDR1 MNHNS, CDR2 SASEGT. V was trimmed by 7 bases and J by 6 bases, leaving 15 bases between them. This CDR3 region has 14 residues. CDR3 residues: CASNPRAAAGELFF. The CDR3 DNA reads TGTGCCAGCAACCCACGGGCGGCTGCCGGGGAGCTGTTTTTT.

This clonotype was picked up a small number of times. The chain couples TRBV7-9 to TRBJ1-6, with 11 nucleotides matching TRBD1. Germline lookup yields CDR1 SEHNR and CDR2 FQNEAQ (reference sequence). This CDR3 is 15 amino acids long. V shed 3 bases and J 9 bases; nucleotides not matched to a gene: 4. CDR3 residues: CASSFGQGASSPLHF. The CDR3 coding sequence is TGTGCCAGCAGCTTCGGACAGGGGGCAAGTTCACCCCTCCACTTT.

Only a few counts were recorded for this clonotype. The chain carries TRBV7-9 and TRBJ2-7; D gene ambiguous. This CDR3 is 13 amino acids long. CDR1 is SEHNR and CDR2 is FQNEAQ in the germline V gene (reference sequence). Trimming took 2 bases from V and 6 from J, leaving 11 bases between them. The CDR3 DNA is TGTGCCAGCAGCTTATTAGGGAAGGTCGAGCAGTACTTC. Translated: CASSLLGKVEQYF.

This clonotype was counted at least ten times. The genes are TRBV7-6 and TRBJ2-2; D not resolved. The germline V and J ends were trimmed by 1 base and 0 bases, with 3 bases remaining between them. Per germline, CDR1 SGHVS and CDR2 FNYEAQ. The CDR3 is made up of 14 amino acids. This CDR3 reads CASSLVPNTGELFF. The CDR3 DNA follows: TGTGCCAGCAGCTTAGTCCCGAACACCGGGGAGCTGTTTTTT.

There are a few counts of this clonotype. The rearrangement joins TRBV4-2 to TRBJ2-1; a possible D gene is TRBD2 (5 bases). The V gene's germline CDR1 is LGHNA and CDR2 YNFKEQ. With 0 bases removed from V and 7 bases from J, the gap between germline ends came to 10 bases. The CDR3 is 14 amino acids. CDR3: CASSQERGSNEQFF. The CDR3 coding sequence is TGTGCCAGCAGCCAAGAACGCGGGTCAAATGAGCAGTTCTTC.

This clonotype has ten or more counts. The chain couples TRBV7-8 to TRBJ1-1; no clear D gene. V dropped 1 base and J dropped 8 bases, with 20 bases sitting between them. The CDR3 covers 16 residues. CDR1 and CDR2 (germline): SGHVS, FQNEAQ. CDR3 region: CASSLGRQVSHGEAFF. As DNA, the CDR3 is TGTGCCAGCAGCTTAGGTCGTCAGGTATCACACGGGGAAGCTTTCTTT. Using reference TRBV7-8 and TRBJ1-1 for the parts outside the CDR3, the full variable domain is GAGVSQSPRYKVAKRGQDVALRCDPISGHVSLFWYQQALGQGPEFLTYFQNEAQLDKSGLPSDRFFAERPEGSVSTLKIQRTQQEDSAVYLCASSLGRQVSHGEAFFGQGTRLTVV.

Remarks on this clonotype: This may stem from a read error, because a much larger clone lies one nucleotide away. This rearrangement joins TRBV7-9 to TRBJ2-1, with D perhaps matching TRBD1 (6 bases). CDR3 length: 14 amino acids. CDR1 and CDR2 (germline): SEHNR, FQNEAQ (reference sequence). Here the CDR3 reads CVSSWDIGVNEQFF. The CDR3 region has the DNA TGTGTCAGCAGCTGGGACATTGGGGTCAATGAGCAGTTCTTC.

The chain has TRBV5-5 and TRBJ2-7; D possibly matches TRBD1 or TRBD2 (6 bases each). Trimming took 4 bases from V and 7 from J, leaving 15 bases between them. The CDR3 has 13 amino acids. CDR1 and CDR2 (germline): SGHKS, YYEKEE (reference sequence). The CDR3 reads CASSSSGAWEQYF. Written as DNA, the CDR3 is TGTGCCAGCAGCAGTTCGGGGGCGTGGGAGCAGTACTTC. Using reference TRBV5-5 and TRBJ2-7 for the parts outside the CDR3, the full variable domain is DAGVTQSPTHLIKTRGQQVTLRCSPISGHKSVSWYQQVLGQGPQFIFQYYEKEERGRGNFPDRFSARQFPNYSSELNVNALLLGDSALYLCASSSSGAWEQYFGPGTRLTVT.

The rearrangement links TRBV6-5 to TRBJ1-2; 7 nucleotides match TRBD1. Trimming removed 2 bases from V and 2 bases from J; junction bases left unmatched: 5. Germline CDR1 MNHEY, CDR2 SVGAGI. This CDR3 is 15 amino acids long. The CDR3 nucleotides are TGTGCCAGCAGTTACCAAAGGACAGGAAACTATGGCTACACCTTC. Translated, it gives CASSYQRTGNYGYTF.

J is TRBJ2-1 and V is TRBV4-2; no clear D. The CDR3 is 13 residues long. CDR1 is LGHNA, CDR2 YNFKEQ, per germline. V lost 2 bases and J 10 bases, leaving 12 bases between the germline ends. The CDR3 DNA sequence: TGTGCCAGCAGCCAACCCAGCGACCCCGAGCAGTTCTTC. Translated: CASSQPSDPEQFF.

This chain joins TRBV25-1 and TRBJ2-7, with 7 bases fitting TRBD2. The J segment lost 1 base and the V segment lost 4 bases, leaving 4 bases of the junction unmatched. Per the germline V gene, CDR1 is MGHDK and CDR2 is SYGVNS. The CDR3 has 14 amino acids. The DNA of the CDR3 is TGTGCCAGCAGTGGAGCGGGGCCTTCCTACGAGCAGTACTTC. This codes for CASSGAGPSYEQYF.

This clonotype was picked up many times. Written as DNA, the CDR3 is TGTGCCAGCAGCTTAAGTCGGGGGTTCTCCTACGAGCAGTACTTC. The encoded protein is CASSLSRGFSYEQYF. The J gene is TRBJ2-7, the V gene TRBV7-8; D perhaps matches TRBD2 (6 bases). The CDR3 totals 15 residues. Per the germline V gene, CDR1 is SGHVS and CDR2 is FQNEAQ. Trimming removed 2 bases at V and 0 bases at J, with 11 bases between.

The gene calls are TRBV6-5 and TRBJ1-1, with 7 bases fitting TRBD1. Trimming removed 6 bases from V and 1 base from J; junction bases left unmatched: 11. The germline CDR1 and CDR2 sequences are MNHEY and SVGAGI. The CDR3 spans 16 residues. CDR3 nucleotides: TGTGCCAGCAGCCAGACGGGACAGTATTCGAACACTGAAGCTTTCTTT. Translated, it gives CASSQTGQYSNTEAFF.